The 27 T cell receptor beta chains given below trace back to one sample, sequenced in a study of shared clonotypes between healthy human individuals. Clones were sequenced by immunoSEQ multiplex PCR, and TCRdb holds only the in-frame ones, with some missing. The sample consists of around 990,000 clones, 70% to 80% of them appearing once. Input material: memory CD4+ T cells from PBMCs. The subset was: CD45RA-negative fraction. The receptors come from a man younger than 35 in good health. Some clones in this sample may be carry-over from other donors' samples.

In the case of this clone: A much larger clonotype is one base distant, so this may be a read error. Other DNA sequences within the sample encode an identical CDR3. This chain joins TRBV7-3 and TRBJ1-1; a weak D match, TRBD1 (6 bases). V lost 5 bases and J lost 1, with 8 bases in between. Germline values: CDR1 SGHTA, CDR2 FQGTGA. The CDR3 spans 13 residues. The CDR3 coding sequence is TGTGCCAGCAGCCCGACAGGGAACACTGAAGCTTTCTTT. Its protein is CASSPTGNTEAFF.

The sample holds a few counts of this clone. The rearrangement links TRBV11-2 to TRBJ2-5; 7 nucleotides line up with TRBD2. V gave up 5 bases and J gave up 3 bases; unmatched junction bases: 6. Germline CDR1 and CDR2: SGHAT and FQNNGV. CDR3 size: 14 residues. The CDR3 region is CASSRTGLKETQYF. DNA of the CDR3: TGTGCCAGCAGCCGGACGGGACTAAAAGAGACCCAGTACTTC.

V and J are TRBV9 and TRBJ2-1; D might be TRBD2 (6 bases). V was pared by 3 bases and J by 5 bases, with 15 bases between. The CDR3 has 15 amino acids. The germline gives CDR1 SGDLS, CDR2 YYNGEE. The CDR3 bases are TGTGCCAGCAGCGATACCGGGACTGCAAACAATGAGCAGTTCTTC. This codes for CASSDTGTANNEQFF.

This chain's CDR3 is CATSRRGAFF. The CDR3 DNA sequence: TGTGCCACCAGCCGGCGGGGAGCTTTCTTT. This rearrangement joins TRBV15 to TRBJ1-1; D gene uncertain. Trimming took off 5 bases at V and 10 bases at J, with 8 bases between the two ends. This CDR3 is built from 10 residues. CDR1 is LNHNV and CDR2 is YYDKDF in the germline V gene (reference sequence). The full variable domain, with the rest looked up from reference TRBV15 and TRBJ1-1, is DAMVIQNPRYQVTQFGKPVTLSCSQTLNHNVMYWYQQKSSQAPKLLFHYYDKDFNNEADTPDNFQSRRPNTSFCFLDIRSPGLGDTAMYLCATSRRGAFFGQGTRLTVV.

This clone has ten or more counts. This chain joins TRBV10-1 and TRBJ1-1; TRBD1 matches at 8 bases. The CDR3 extends over 14 amino acids. In germline, CDR1 is WNHNN, CDR2 SYGVQD (reference sequence). After removal of 11 bases from V and 3 bases from J, the junction contained 11 bases not matched to a gene. CDR3 residues: CARQTGAEDTEAFF. For the CDR3, the DNA is TGCGCCCGGCAGACAGGGGCAGAGGACACTGAAGCTTTCTTT.

The genes are TRBV7-2 and TRBJ1-5; 8 nucleotides align to TRBD1. Trimming removed 1 base from V and 3 bases from J; junction bases left unmatched: 5. Germline V gene sequence: CDR1 SGHTA, CDR2 FQGNSA. This CDR3 has 16 residues. CDR3 in DNA: TGTGCCAGCAGCTTAGGGGCAGGGGGCATCAATCAGCCCCAGCATTTT. Its translation is CASSLGAGGINQPQHF.

The genes are TRBV27 and TRBJ1-4; 10 bases are shared with TRBD1. The germline V gene has CDR1 MNHEY and CDR2 SMNVEV (reference sequence). Trimming cost V 5 bases and J 6 bases; bases outside gene matches: 9. The CDR3 spans 16 residues. CDR3 protein: CASSPLTGTGDEKLFF. CDR3 bases: TGTGCCAGCAGTCCCTTGACCGGGACAGGGGATGAAAAACTGTTTTTT.

V usage is TRBV7-9 and J usage is TRBJ1-4, with D unresolved. V lost 5 bases and J lost 8, with 18 bases in between. Germline values: CDR1 SEHNR, CDR2 FQNEAQ (reference sequence). The CDR3 is 15 residues long. CDR3 bases: TGTGCCAGCAGCCTGAAACACCCCGGTCGGGAAAAACTGTTTTTT. Translated: CASSLKHPGREKLFF.

A few counts support this clone. This rearrangement joins TRBV7-9 to TRBJ2-1; D is ambiguous. The CDR3 sequence is 13 residues long. CDR1 is SEHNR and CDR2 is FQNEAQ in the germline V gene (reference sequence). V shed 5 bases and J shed 6 bases, with 11 bases lying between them. The CDR3 sequence: CASSPWELNEQFF. Written as DNA, the CDR3 is TGTGCCAGCAGCCCGTGGGAACTCAATGAGCAGTTCTTC.

This clone came up once. This may stem from a read error, because a much larger clone lies one nucleotide away. V usage is TRBV29-1 and J usage is TRBJ1-4; D remains unclear. Germline V CDR1 and CDR2: SQVTM, ANQGSEA. With 3 bases removed from V and 4 bases from J, the gap between germline ends came to 15 bases. The CDR3 is 15 residues long. CDR3 DNA: TGCAGCGTTGATCGGGGTGGTGCGAGTAATGAAAAACTGTTTTTT. This translates into CSVDRGGASNEKLFF.

This clone was recorded only once. The chain couples TRBV9 to TRBJ2-7, with 7 bases that match TRBD1. Germline loops: CDR1 SGDLS, CDR2 YYNGEE. The CDR3 spans 15 residues. Trimming removed 0 bases from V and 2 bases from J; junction bases left unmatched: 5. The CDR3 DNA reads as TGTGCCAGCAGCGTAGGGACAGGTATCCCCTACGAGCAGTACTTC. This encodes CASSVGTGIPYEQYF. The variable domain in full, completed from reference TRBV9 and TRBJ2-7, reads DSGVTQTPKHLITATGQRVTLRCSPRSGDLSVYWYQQSLDQGLQFLIQYYNGEERAKGNILERFSAQQFPDLHSELNLSSLELGDSALYFCASSVGTGIPYEQYFGPGTRLTVT.

V usage is TRBV18 and J usage is TRBJ2-1; 9 nucleotides line up with TRBD2. The CDR3 has 15 residues. From germline, CDR1 is KGHSH and CDR2 LQKENI. Trimming took 3 bases from V and 5 from J; bases not matched to a gene: 5. The CDR3 sequence is CASSPRTSAHNEQFF. The CDR3 nucleotides read TGTGCCAGCTCACCCAGGACTAGCGCCCACAATGAGCAGTTCTTC.

The CDR3 is CASSLFQGPEQYF. DNA for the CDR3: TGTGCCAGCAGCTTGTTCCAGGGGCCCGAGCAGTACTTC. The genes are TRBV5-6 and TRBJ2-7; D might be TRBD1 (6 bases). From germline, CDR1 is SGHDT and CDR2 YYEEEE. V shed 1 base and J shed 6 bases, with 11 bases lying between them. The CDR3 extends over 13 amino acids.

The chain is built from TRBV18 and TRBJ2-7; TRBD2 might be the D (5 bases). Looked up from germline, CDR1 is KGHSH and CDR2 is LQKENI. The CDR3 length is 16 residues. The ends were cut back, 4 bases at V and 2 bases at J, with 18 bases in the middle. The CDR3 region has the DNA TGTGCCAGCTCACTCGGGGAAAAGACACCAACCTACGAGCAGTACTTC. Its protein is CASSLGEKTPTYEQYF.

The chain is built from TRBV5-4 and TRBJ2-7; D gene unclear. Between the trimmed V and J ends, which lost 0 bases and 6 bases, there was a span of 10 bases. CDR3 length equals 13 residues. Germline V gene sequence: CDR1 SGHNT, CDR2 YYREEE (reference sequence). This chain's CDR3 is CASSLDSRTEQYF. The CDR3 DNA sequence: TGTGCCAGCAGCTTGGATTCTCGAACCGAGCAGTACTTC.

The count of this clone is one. In the same sample, other DNA sequences code for this CDR3. The V gene is TRBV28, the J gene TRBJ1-2, with D possibly being TRBD1 (5 bases). Trimming shortened V by 2 bases and J by 1 base, and 8 bases separated the two germline ends. The V gene's germline CDR1 is MDHEN and CDR2 SYDVKM. CDR3 length equals 14 residues. The CDR3 here is CASSLGGGNYGYTF. The CDR3 coding sequence is TGTGCCAGCAGTTTAGGGGGGGGTAACTATGGCTACACCTTC.

The chain links TRBV4-2 to TRBJ2-5, with 11 bases aligning to TRBD1. J was trimmed by 5 bases and V by 1 base; bases with no gene match: 0. Germline assignment: CDR1 LGHNA and CDR2 YNFKEQ. This CDR3 is built from 14 residues. CDR3 sequence reads: CASSQGDRGETQYF. The CDR3 bases are TGTGCCAGCAGCCAAGGGGACAGGGGGGAGACCCAGTACTTC.

The gene calls are TRBV5-4 and TRBJ1-1, with TRBD1 matching 7 bases. The germline CDR1 and CDR2 sequences are SGHNT and YYREEE (reference sequence). The V and J ends lost 2 bases and 1 base, in that order; junction bases with no gene match: 5. The CDR3 has 15 residues. The CDR3 here is CASSFTTGPNTEAFF. The CDR3 bases are TGTGCCAGCAGCTTTACGACAGGGCCGAACACTGAAGCTTTCTTT.

The gene calls are TRBV5-4 and TRBJ2-5, with D perhaps TRBD1 (6 bases). The CDR3 is 13 residues long. The germline CDR1 and CDR2 sequences are SGHNT and YYREEE (reference sequence). V lost 4 bases to trimming and J lost 4 bases, with 11 bases between them. The chain's CDR3 is CASSRSGVETQYF. The CDR3 nucleotides read TGTGCCAGCAGCCGATCAGGGGTAGAGACCCAGTACTTC. The full variable domain, with the rest looked up from reference TRBV5-4 and TRBJ2-5, is ETGVTQSPTHLIKTRGQQVTLRCSSQSGHNTVSWYQQALGQGPQFIFQYYREEENGRGNFPPRFSGLQFPNYSSELNVNALELDDSALYLCASSRSGVETQYFGPGTRLLVL.

The rearrangement links TRBV9 to TRBJ2-2; D is ambiguous. V was clipped by 0 bases and J by 7 bases, with 13 bases between them. The CDR3 is made up of 15 amino acids. The germline V gene has CDR1 SGDLS and CDR2 YYNGEE. The CDR3 DNA reads as TGTGCCAGCAGCGTAGCTTCTCCCCTGGGCGGGGAGCTGTTTTTT. Amino acids: CASSVASPLGGELFF.

The chain has TRBV7-9 and TRBJ1-4; 10 bases align to TRBD1. The V gene end was trimmed by 5 bases and the J gene end by 5 bases; junction bases not matched to a gene: 8. The CDR3 contains 16 residues. In germline, CDR1 is SEHNR, CDR2 FQNEAQ (reference sequence). The CDR3 DNA reads TGTGCCAGCAGCCTAAGACCGGGACAGGGGAATGAAAAACTGTTTTTT. It is translated as CASSLRPGQGNEKLFF.

The chain uses TRBV5-5 and TRBJ2-7, with 8 bases lining up with TRBD1. Germline-derived CDR1 and CDR2 are SGHKS and YYEKEE (reference sequence). The CDR3 runs 14 residues. The V segment lost 4 bases and the J segment 2 bases; nucleotides outside the gene matches: 5. CDR3 sequence (DNA): TGTGCCAGCAGCGTGACAGGGGACCCCTACGAGCAGTACTTC. It translates to CASSVTGDPYEQYF.

V gene TRBV7-2 combines with J gene TRBJ2-7, with 8 nucleotides matching TRBD2. Germline CDR1 SGHTA, CDR2 FQGNSA. The V segment lost 1 base and the J segment 0 bases; nucleotides outside the gene matches: 5. This CDR3 region has 16 residues. CDR3 sequence: CASSLGGSGVSYEQYF. CDR3 sequence (DNA): TGTGCCAGCAGCTTAGGGGGTAGCGGGGTCTCCTACGAGCAGTACTTC.

The CDR3 DNA sequence: TGTGCCAGCAGTTACTCCCTAGGGGGCACAGATACGCAGTATTTT. As protein: CASSYSLGGTDTQYF. V usage is TRBV6-6 and J usage is TRBJ2-3; weak D call: TRBD1 (5 bases). This CDR3 has 15 residues. Per the germline V gene, CDR1 is MNHNY and CDR2 is SVGAGI (reference sequence). Between the trimmed V and J ends, which lost 0 bases and 1 base, there was a span of 8 bases.

V is TRBV4-2 and J is TRBJ2-7, with 7 bases identical to TRBD1. Germline V lookup: CDR1 LGHNA, CDR2 YNFKEQ. The J segment lost 5 bases and the V segment lost 0 bases, leaving 7 bases of the junction unmatched. CDR3 length: 15 amino acids. The CDR3 coding sequence is TGTGCCAGCAGCCAAGAGGGGACAGTAGACAACGAGCAGTACTTC. Its protein is CASSQEGTVDNEQYF.

The chain combines TRBV6-5 with TRBJ2-3; D gene unclear. CDR1 and CDR2 from the germline V gene are MNHEY and SVGAGI. This CDR3 has 15 amino acids. The V end was cut by 5 bases, the J end by 4 bases, with 16 bases between. CDR3 residues: CASSARPLDPDTQYF. In DNA form, the CDR3 reads TGTGCCAGCAGTGCCCGGCCTCTCGACCCAGATACGCAGTATTTT.

The V and J genes are TRBV7-2 and TRBJ2-2; D is perhaps TRBD2 (7 bases). Germline assignment: CDR1 SGHTA and CDR2 FQGNSA. The CDR3 length is 15 residues. V dropped 2 bases and J dropped 6 bases, with 13 bases sitting between them. For the CDR3, the DNA is TGTGCCAGCAGCTTATCGGGGGGCTTAGCCGGGGAGCTGTTTTTT. It encodes CASSLSGGLAGELFF.